This is a list of T cell receptor beta chains from one sample in a study of cytomegalovirus exposure and HLA in healthy donors. The method was immunoSEQ multiplex PCR; TCRdb's version includes in-frame clones alone and lacks a portion of them. Counted here are some 190,000 clones, around 87% occurring once; the ten biggest clones make up over 1%. The specimen was PBMCs. Receptors were obtained from a man aged 25-40 years in good health and CMV-seronegative. Each CDR3 is given with its conserved first and last residue. The order of the fields is D gene, J gene, V gene, clone size, CDR3 DNA, CDR3 protein. A D gene is named only where the DNA matches it firmly. Size tells how often a clone was seen (once, few, many) or the class of an expanded clone, and some rows leave it out.

>TRBD1|TRBJ2-3|TRBV5-6|NA
TGTGCCAGCAGCTATGGTACAGGGGTGGGCACAGATACGCAGTATTTT
CASSYGTGVGTDTQYF
>NA|TRBJ2-3|TRBV11-3|NA
TGTGCCAGCAGCTTAGTTTCCGCAGATACGCAGTATTTT
CASSLVSADTQYF
>NA|TRBJ1-2|TRBV6-5|NA
TGTGCCAGCAGTTTGTCAGGGATCGTGAACTATGGCTACACCTTC
CASSLSGIVNYGYTF
>NA|TRBJ1-1|TRBV28|NA
TGTGCCAGCAGGAATGACAGAGCGGGGTGGTGGGCTTTCTTT
CASRNDRAGWWAFF
>NA|TRBJ2-2|TRBV9|NA
TGTGCCAGCAGCACCAGAGCGAGCCTCAACACCGGGGAGCTGTTTTTT
CASSTRASLNTGELFF
>TRBD2|TRBJ2-5|TRBV5-1|NA
TGCGCCAGCAGCCCCGGTGGCGGGGGGGCCTTCGAGACCCAGTACTTC
CASSPGGGGAFETQYF
>TRBD1|TRBJ1-1|TRBV11-2|NA
TGTGCCAGCAGTTGGGACAGTATGAACACTGAAGCTTTCTTT
CASSWDSMNTEAFF
>NA|TRBJ1-1|TRBV28|NA
TGTGCCAGCAGTCCTCAGGGAACTGAAGCTTTCTTT
CASSPQGTEAFF
>TRBD1|TRBJ1-4|TRBV29-1|NA
TGCAGCGTGGGGACAGGGGGATCAACTAATGAAAAACTGTTTTTT
CSVGTGGSTNEKLFF
>NA|TRBJ2-7|TRBV16|NA
TGTGCCAGCAGCCATGCGACGGGGGGCCGCCAGGACGAGCAGTACTTC
CASSHATGGRQDEQYF
>NA|TRBJ1-1|TRBV6-6|NA
TGTGCCAGCAGTTTGGGGCAGCTTGTAGAAGCTTTCTTT
CASSLGQLVEAFF
>NA|TRBJ1-1|TRBV5-1|NA
TGCGCCAGCAGCTTGGGAGTGAACACTGAAGCTTTCTTT
CASSLGVNTEAFF
>NA|TRBJ2-3|TRBV27|NA
TGTGCCAGCAGTTTAGAGGGAAGCACAGATACGCAGTATTTT
CASSLEGSTDTQYF
>NA|TRBJ2-3|TRBV15|NA
TGTGCCACCAGCAGAAAGGCGGCAGTTTCCACAGATACGCAGTATTTT
CATSRKAAVSTDTQYF
>NA|TRBJ2-1|TRBV7-9|NA
TGTGCCAGCAGCTTAAAGGACAGATCCCTCAATGAGCAGTTCTTC
CASSLKDRSLNEQFF
>NA|TRBJ2-2|TRBV18|NA
TGTGCCAGCTCCCAGAGACAAGTGAACACCGGGGAGCTGTTTTTT
CASSQRQVNTGELFF
>NA|TRBJ2-5|TRBV27|NA
TGTGCCAGCAGTTTATCTTCCCCGCAGGGGTGGGAGACCCAGTACTTC
CASSLSSPQGWETQYF
>NA|TRBJ2-7|TRBV28|NA
TGTGCCAGCAGCCCATCCTCCGGGGGAGTGAACGAGCAGTACTTC
CASSPSSGGVNEQYF
>TRBD1|TRBJ2-5|TRBV25-1|NA
TGTGCCAGCAGTGACTGGACAGGCCGGGAGACCCAGTACTTC
CASSDWTGRETQYF
>NA|TRBJ1-2|TRBV2|NA
TGTGCCAGCACCGAAAGTGACAGAGCCCAGGGAGGTGGCTACACCTTC
CASTESDRAQGGGYTF
>NA|TRBJ1-1|TRBV5-1|NA
TGCGCCAGCAGTTACGACTCGGACACTGAAGCTTTCTTT
CASSYDSDTEAFF
>NA|TRBJ2-2|TRBV7-2|NA
TGTGCCAGCAGCACACCGAGCGTCACCGGGGAGCTGTTTTTT
CASSTPSVTGELFF
>NA|TRBJ1-2|TRBV29-1|NA
TGCAGCGCCCCTGACAGATCTGGCTACACCTTC
CSAPDRSGYTF
>NA|TRBJ2-5|TRBV10-3|NA
TGTGCCATCCGGAGTGCGGGTCAAGAGACCCAGTACTTC
CAIRSAGQETQYF
>TRBD1|TRBJ2-7|TRBV27|NA
TGTGCCAGCAGAAGGACAGGGCAAAACGAGCAGTACTTC
CASRRTGQNEQYF
>NA|TRBJ2-5|TRBV19|once
TGTGCCAGTAGTGGGCAGGGGCGCGGGCAAGAGACCCAGTACTTC
CASSGQGRGQETQYF
>TRBD1|TRBJ2-1|TRBV28|NA
TGTGCCATCCTACCGGGACAGGGGTCAGCGGGACAGTTCTTC
CAILPGQGSAGQFF
>NA|TRBJ2-3|TRBV7-6|NA
TGTGCCAGCAGCTTAATCCCCGCGCAGGCGGATACGCAGTATTTT
CASSLIPAQADTQYF
>NA|TRBJ2-4|TRBV18|NA
TGTGCCAGCTCACCCCTGGGACATTTAGCCAAAAACATTCAGTACTTC
CASSPLGHLAKNIQYF
>TRBD2|TRBJ2-2|TRBV7-2|few
TGTGCCAGCAGCAATCTAGCGGGGGGGTCGTCCGGGGAGCTGTTTTTT
CASSNLAGGSSGELFF
>TRBD1|TRBJ2-1|TRBV5-8|NA
TGTGCCAGCAGCTTTCCGACAGGGACGCCCTACAATGAGCAGTTCTTC
CASSFPTGTPYNEQFF
>NA|TRBJ1-5|TRBV5-6|NA
TGTGCCAGCAGCTTGTGGAGGGCCCAGGCCCAGCATTTT
CASSLWRAQAQHF
>TRBD2|TRBJ2-7|TRBV27|NA
TGTGCCAGCAGTTTTATCTGGCGGGGGGCCTTCTACGAGCAGTACTTC
CASSFIWRGAFYEQYF
>TRBD1|TRBJ2-2|TRBV18|NA
TGTGCCAGCTCATCGGGACAGGGGAACACCGGGGAGCTGTTTTTT
CASSSGQGNTGELFF
>NA|TRBJ2-5|TRBV7-2|NA
TGTGCCAGCAGCTTATCGGGCGGGATGTACCAAGAGACCCAGTACTTC
CASSLSGGMYQETQYF
>NA|TRBJ1-4|TRBV29-1|once
TGCAGCGTTGAAGTGTGGCGGGGGCGCAATGGAAAACTGTTTTTT
CSVEVWRGRNGKLFF
>NA|TRBJ2-6|TRBV29-1|NA
TGCAGCGTTGCCGCAGGGAGGGCCAACGTCCTGACTTTC
CSVAAGRANVLTF
>TRBD1|TRBJ1-2|TRBV29-1|NA
TGCAGCGTGGGGACAGTAGGTATCTACACCTTC
CSVGTVGIYTF
>NA|TRBJ2-7|TRBV6-5|NA
TGTGCCAGCAACCTAGGGGCGGGGAGCTCCTACGAGCAGTACTTC
CASNLGAGSSYEQYF
>NA|TRBJ1-1|TRBV28|NA
TGTGCCAGCAGTGCCCCCTCCAGGTGGCGTCCCAACACTGAAGCTTTCTTT
CASSAPSRWRPNTEAFF
>TRBD1|TRBJ1-5|TRBV6-1|few
TGTGCCAGCAGTGGGAGCGGTCAGGGGGCTTTGCAGCCCCAGCATTTT
CASSGSGQGALQPQHF
>NA|TRBJ1-1|TRBV4-3|NA
TGCGCCAGCAGCCAAGGGTCAGGGGTTCGAGACACTGAAGCTTTCTTT
CASSQGSGVRDTEAFF
>TRBD1|TRBJ1-2|TRBV10-2|NA
TGCGCCAGCATCGGCGAGACAGGGAACTATGGCTACACCTTC
CASIGETGNYGYTF
>TRBD1|TRBJ2-3|TRBV4-2|NA
TGTGCCAGCAGCCGATCGGGACAGGCGCCCGTCCCTAACACAGATACGCAGTATTTT
CASSRSGQAPVPNTDTQYF